This T cell receptor beta chain was sequenced during a study of T cells of healthy individuals. Germline-derived CDR1 and CDR2 are MGHRA and YSYEKL. V trimming: 4 bases; J trimming: 4 bases; junction bases outside the gene matches: 5. The CDR3 totals 15 residues. In this sample, this clonotype turned up many times. Each CDR3 protein gets one entry after TCRdb re-called the 5' RACE reads with MiXCR. This repertoire shows about 100,000 distinct CDR3 sequences, under 20% found once; its top ten account for 6.2%. The TCR sequence derives from a human donor in good health. This chain connects TRBV4-1 to TRBJ2-1; 9 bases are a match to TRBD2. Here the CDR3 reads CASSLGLALYNEQFF. The CDR3 DNA follows: TGCGCCAGCAGCCTAGGACTAGCGCTTTACAATGAGCAGTTCTTC.